This T cell receptor beta chain emerged from a study of T cell repertoires in cytomegalovirus infection. The overall study: Through public TCR beta signatures, both CMV infection and matching HLA type were indicated.

This clonotype was counted ten times or more. Deletions cut 3 bases from V and 1 base from J, with 6 bases between. Germline V gene data show CDR1 as SGHTA and CDR2 as FQGNSA. CDR3 length equals 14 residues. MiXCR, run by TCRdb on the reads, gives a single entry per CDR3 protein. Of about 230,000 distinct CDR3 sequences listed, under 8.5% are singletons. The source is a human donor in good health (CMV status not recorded). Some clones in this sample may be carry-over from other donors' samples. The chain employs TRBV7-2 and TRBJ2-2; D is possibly TRBD2 (6 bases). Source material: PBMCs. The CDR3 DNA reads TGTGCCAGCAGCTTTAGCGGGAACACCGGGGAGCTGTTTTTT. The encoded protein is CASSFSGNTGELFF.